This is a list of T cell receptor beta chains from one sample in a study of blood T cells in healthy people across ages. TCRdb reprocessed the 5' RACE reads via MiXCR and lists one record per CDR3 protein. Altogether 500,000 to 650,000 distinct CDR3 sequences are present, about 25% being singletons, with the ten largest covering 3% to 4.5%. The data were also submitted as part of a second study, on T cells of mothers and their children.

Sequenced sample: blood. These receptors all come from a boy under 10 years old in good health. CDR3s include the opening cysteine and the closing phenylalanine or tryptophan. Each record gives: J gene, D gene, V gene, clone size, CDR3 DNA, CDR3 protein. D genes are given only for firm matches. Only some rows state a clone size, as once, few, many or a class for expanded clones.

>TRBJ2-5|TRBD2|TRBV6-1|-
TGTGCCAGCAGGGAACTAGCGGGAGTAGGAACCCAGTACTTC
CASRELAGVGTQYF
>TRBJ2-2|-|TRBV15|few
TGTGCCACCGGGGTCTTAGGCGGTGGAGCCGGGGAGCTGTTTTTT
CATGVLGGGAGELFF
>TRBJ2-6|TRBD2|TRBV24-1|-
TGTGCCACCAGTGATTCGACTAGCATGCACTCTGGGGCCAACGTCCTGACTTTC
CATSDSTSMHSGANVLTF
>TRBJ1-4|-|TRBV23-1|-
TGCGCCAGCAGTCAAGGGACTAGTGGGGAAAAACTGTTTTTT
CASSQGTSGEKLFF
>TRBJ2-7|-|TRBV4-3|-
TGCGCCAGCAGCCAAGGCAGGGCCAACGAGCAGTACTTC
CASSQGRANEQYF
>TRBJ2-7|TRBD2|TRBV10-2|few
TGCGCCAGCAGCTTACCGGGACTAGCGGGTTCCTACGAGCAGTACTTC
CASSLPGLAGSYEQYF
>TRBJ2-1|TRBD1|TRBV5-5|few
TGTGCCGGCAGCTTCGGGACAGGGTACAATGAGCAGTTCTTC
CAGSFGTGYNEQFF
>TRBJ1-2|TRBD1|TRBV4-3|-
TGCGCCAGCAGCCAAGATTTCTCGGGACAGGGGGCATCTTCTAGGTTTGGCTACACCTTC
CASSQDFSGQGASSRFGYTF
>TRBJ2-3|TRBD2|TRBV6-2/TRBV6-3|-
TGTGCCAGCAGTTACAGGGGACTAGCTAAAGATACGCAGTATTTT
CASSYRGLAKDTQYF
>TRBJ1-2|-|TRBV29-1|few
TGCAGCGTTGGACAACCTGAAGCTAACTATGGCTACACCTTC
CSVGQPEANYGYTF
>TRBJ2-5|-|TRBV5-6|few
TGTGCCAGCAGCTTGGAACGACGAAGGAACTCGGCTGGGGAGACCCAGTACTTC
CASSLERRRNSAGETQYF
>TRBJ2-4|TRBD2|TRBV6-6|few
TGTGCCAGCAGTTACTCGAGAGGGGCGGGGGGAACCAAAAACATTCAGTACTTC
CASSYSRGAGGTKNIQYF
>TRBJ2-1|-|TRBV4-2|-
TGTGCCAGCAGCCAAGACCCGCACAATGAGCAGTTCTTC
CASSQDPHNEQFF
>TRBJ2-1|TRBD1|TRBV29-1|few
TGCAGCGTCCGGGACAGTGACAGCAATGAGCAGTTCTTC
CSVRDSDSNEQFF
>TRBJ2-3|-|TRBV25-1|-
TGTGCCAGCAGTGAAAAGGCAGTCACAGATACGCAGTATTTT
CASSEKAVTDTQYF
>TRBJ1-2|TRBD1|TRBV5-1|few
TGCGCCAGCAGCCCCGGGGGACAGACCTATGGCTACACCTTC
CASSPGGQTYGYTF
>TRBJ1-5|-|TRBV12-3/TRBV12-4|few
TGTGCCAGCAGTTTAGCAGGTGTCCAGCCCCAGCATTTT
CASSLAGVQPQHF
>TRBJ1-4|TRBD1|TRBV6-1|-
TGTGCCAGCAGTCCCCTGGACAGGGGAGTCCAAAATGAAAAACTGTTTTTT
CASSPLDRGVQNEKLFF
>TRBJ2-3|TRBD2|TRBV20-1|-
TGCAGTGGCGGCGGAACTAGCGGGAGGGGGGCCCCAGATACGCAGTATTTT
CSGGGTSGRGAPDTQYF
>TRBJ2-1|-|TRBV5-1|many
TGCGCCAGCAGCTTGGCCGCGTCCACTTACAATGAGCAGTTCTTC
CASSLAASTYNEQFF
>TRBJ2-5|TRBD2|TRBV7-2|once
TGTGCCAGCAGCTTAGGTACAGCGGGAGGACGGGAGACCCAGTACTTC
CASSLGTAGGRETQYF
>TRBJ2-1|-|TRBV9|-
TGTGCCAGCAGCGTAGTAGCAGAGATCACCTACAATGAGCAGTTCTTC
CASSVVAEITYNEQFF
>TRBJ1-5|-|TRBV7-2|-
TGTGCCAGCAGCTTAAAAGGCGCAGAGGGGAAGCAGCCCCAGCATTTT
CASSLKGAEGKQPQHF
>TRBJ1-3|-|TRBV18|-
TGTGCCAGCTCACCCGACGGCTCTGGAAACACCATATATTTT
CASSPDGSGNTIYF
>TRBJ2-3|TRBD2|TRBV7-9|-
TGTGCCAGCAGCTTATTCCCCAGCGGGAGATTGACAGATACGCAGTATTTT
CASSLFPSGRLTDTQYF
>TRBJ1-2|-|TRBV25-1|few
TGTGCCACAAAGAGGGTGGGCAACTATGGCTACACCTTC
CATKRVGNYGYTF
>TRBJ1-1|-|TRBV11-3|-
TGTGCCAGCAGCCGGACGGGACTGGTCTCTGAAGCTTTCTTT
CASSRTGLVSEAFF
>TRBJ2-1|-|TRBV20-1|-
TGCAGTGTTAAAGGGTCAGTCAATGAGCAGTTCTTC
CSVKGSVNEQFF
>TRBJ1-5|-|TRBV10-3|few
TGTGCCATCAGTGTAAACTCCCAGCCCAATCAGCCCCAGCATTTT
CAISVNSQPNQPQHF
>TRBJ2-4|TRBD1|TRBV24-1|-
TGTGCCACCAGTGATGGGACAGGAGAACAGTACTTC
CATSDGTGEQYF
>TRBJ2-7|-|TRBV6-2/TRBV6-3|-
TGTGCCAGCAGTTACTCGGTCGGTCCGGGCTACGAGCAGTACTTC
CASSYSVGPGYEQYF
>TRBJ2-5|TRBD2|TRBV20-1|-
TGCAGTGCTAGGCTCCGGGGGGTAGGGGAGACCCAGTACTTC
CSARLRGVGETQYF
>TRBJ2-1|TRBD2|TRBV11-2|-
TGTGCCAGCAGCCCCGACCATAGCGGGAGTTGGTTTGGCTCCTACAATGAGCAGTTCTTC
CASSPDHSGSWFGSYNEQFF
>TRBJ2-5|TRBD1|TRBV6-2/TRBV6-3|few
TGTGCCAGCAGTCCGCAGGGGGCAGTTGAGACCCAGTACTTC
CASSPQGAVETQYF
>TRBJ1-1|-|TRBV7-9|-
TGTGTCAGCAGCTTCGGGGATAGCATGAACACTGAAGCTTTCTTT
CVSSFGDSMNTEAFF
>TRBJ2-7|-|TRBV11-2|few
TGTGCCAGCAGTGAAAATCCGGGACGGAGCTCCTACGAGCAGTACTTC
CASSENPGRSSYEQYF
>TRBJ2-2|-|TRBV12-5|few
TGTGCTAGTGCCGTTTGGGGGGCTCCGGGCCTTACCGGGGAGCTGTTTTTT
CASAVWGAPGLTGELFF
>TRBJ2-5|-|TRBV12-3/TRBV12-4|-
TGTGCCAGCAGTCCCCTTTTCTCGCCCCAAGAGACCCAGTACTTC
CASSPLFSPQETQYF
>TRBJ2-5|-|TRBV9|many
TGTGCCAGCAGCGTAGTGTCAGCGGGTTTACAAGAGACCCAGTACTTC
CASSVVSAGLQETQYF
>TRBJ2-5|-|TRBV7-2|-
TGTGCCAGCAGCTTAACTACAGTGCCCCTGGGAGAGACCCAGTACTTC
CASSLTTVPLGETQYF
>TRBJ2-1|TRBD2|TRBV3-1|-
TGTGCCACAGAGCGGGAGGGAGGTGAGCAGTTCTTC
CATEREGGEQFF
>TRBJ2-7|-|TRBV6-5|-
TGTGCCAGCAGCCTCGAGCCGGATACCTACGAGCAGTACTTC
CASSLEPDTYEQYF
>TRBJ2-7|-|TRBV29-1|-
TGCAGCGTTACGCGAGACAGTCCAGAGCAGTACTTC
CSVTRDSPEQYF
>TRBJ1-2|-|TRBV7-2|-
TGTGCCAGCAGCTCCTTCGGGGGGGCCTATGGCTACACCTTC
CASSSFGGAYGYTF
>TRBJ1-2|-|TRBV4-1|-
TGCGCCAGCAGCCAAGATTGGATAGGGGCTAACTATGGCTACACCTTC
CASSQDWIGANYGYTF
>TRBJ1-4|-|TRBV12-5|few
TGTGCTAGTGGTTTCCGTCTTCCATCAGGGGAGACTAATGAAAAACTGTTTTTT
CASGFRLPSGETNEKLFF
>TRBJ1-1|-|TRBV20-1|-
TGCAGTGCTAGATCATGGCAGAACACTGAAGCTTTCTTT
CSARSWQNTEAFF
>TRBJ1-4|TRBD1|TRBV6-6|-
TGTGCCAGCAGCACCGGGACAGCCACAACTAATGAAAAACTGTTTTTT
CASSTGTATTNEKLFF
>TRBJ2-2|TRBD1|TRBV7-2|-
TGTGCCAGCAGCTTTCAGGGGGCGAACACCGGGGAGCTGTTTTTT
CASSFQGANTGELFF
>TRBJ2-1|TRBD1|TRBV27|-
TGTGCCAGCTCCCCCGGACAGGGGTTGGAGGAGCAGTTCTTC
CASSPGQGLEEQFF
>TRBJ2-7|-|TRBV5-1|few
TGCGCCAGCAGCTTCGAATATACAGGGAGTTTGGGCGAGCAGTACTTC
CASSFEYTGSLGEQYF
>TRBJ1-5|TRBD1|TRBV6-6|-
TGTGCCAGCACTAATAACAGGGGGGGAAATCAGCCCCAGCATTTT
CASTNNRGGNQPQHF
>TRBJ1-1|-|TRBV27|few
TGTGCCAGCTGGATAATTAACACTGAAGCTTTCTTT
CASWIINTEAFF